This T cell receptor beta chain was captured in a study of T cells after yellow fever vaccination. Study-level results: A large majority of primary-vaccination clones showed up again after the booster (96% CD4, around 90% CD8).

On this clonotype: The antigen remains undetermined.

CDR1 is MNHEY, CDR2 SMNVEV, per germline (reference sequence). Trimming pared 3 bases from V and 1 base from J, leaving 9 bases between. The CDR3 covers 15 residues. TCRdb passed the 5' RACE reads through MiXCR, listing each CDR3 protein once. This table holds hundreds of thousands of distinct CDR3 sequences, 9% to 15% found once. The chain employs TRBV27 and TRBJ2-2; D unresolved. Sequences were derived from PBMCs, sampled on the day of the yellow fever booster vaccination. The TCR sequence derives from a man aged 25-45 years who received the YFV17D yellow fever vaccine. CDR3 protein: CASSFYTENTGELFF. CDR3 sequence (DNA): TGTGCCAGCAGTTTCTACACCGAGAACACCGGGGAGCTGTTTTTT.